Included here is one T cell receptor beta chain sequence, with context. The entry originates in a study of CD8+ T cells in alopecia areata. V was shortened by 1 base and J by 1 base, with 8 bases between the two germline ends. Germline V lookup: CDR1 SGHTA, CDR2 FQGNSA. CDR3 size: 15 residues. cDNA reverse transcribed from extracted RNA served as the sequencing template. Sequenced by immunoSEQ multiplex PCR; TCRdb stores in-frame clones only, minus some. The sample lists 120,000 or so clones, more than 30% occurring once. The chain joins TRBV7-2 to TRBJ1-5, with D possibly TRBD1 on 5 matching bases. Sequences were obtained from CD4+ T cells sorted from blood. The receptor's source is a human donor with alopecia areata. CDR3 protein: CASSLGGGSNQPQHF. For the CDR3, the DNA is TGTGCCAGCAGCTTAGGCGGGGGGAGCAATCAGCCCCAGCATTTT.